The entry that follows covers one T cell receptor beta chain sequence. This sample is part of a study of preoperative IRX-2 immunotherapy in early breast cancer. Noted treatment: preoperative locoregional IRX-2 cytokine immunotherapy. This phase Ib study tested locoregional IRX-2 cytokine immunotherapy given before surgery. Trimming stripped 2 bases from V and 1 base from J, with 5 bases between. The CDR3 extends over 13 amino acids. Germline V CDR1 and CDR2: MNHEY, SVGAGI. Sequencing was performed with immunoSEQ multiplex PCR; in TCRdb, only in-frame clones are kept and a portion is missing. The profile shows about 62,000 clones, around 94% of them singletons.

The receptor was isolated from a human donor with breast cancer. The sample was taken from a patient treated with IRX-2 immunotherapy. The chain links TRBV6-5 to TRBJ1-1; D gene unclear. The CDR3 region has the DNA TGTGCCAGCAGTTACAGGCCGAACACTGAAGCTTTCTTT. It yields the protein CASSYRPNTEAFF.